This TCR beta chain was sequenced for a study of T-cell reconstitution after alpha-beta-depleted transplantation in children. The authors prepared the TCRbeta library with unique molecular identifiers. Each CDR3 protein gets one entry after TCRdb re-called the PCR reads with MiXCR. The table includes 260,000 or so distinct CDR3 sequences, about 12% detected once. Per germline, CDR1 SGHVS and CDR2 FQNEAQ. CDR3 length: 14 residues. V lost 7 bases to trimming and J lost 4 bases, with 17 bases between them. This clonotype has at least ten counts. The clonotype originates from a human donor who donated a stem cell graft to a child with acute lymphoblastic leukemia. Specimen: PBMCs from the stem cell graft donor, collected from the stem cell graft. V usage is TRBV7-8 and J usage is TRBJ2-7, with a possible D match to TRBD2 (5 bases). This chain's CDR3 is CASIGGYSLYEQYF. CDR3 coding DNA: TGTGCCAGCATCGGCGGGTACTCCTTGTACGAGCAGTACTTC.